This T cell receptor (beta chain) derives from a study of CD8 T cells in Susac syndrome. The RNA input was about 0.5 to 1 ug, and it was reverse transcribed with random hexamers. Amplification of the TCR beta CDR3 was carried out by immunoSEQ multiplex PCR, which spanned a total of 54 Vbeta and 13 Jbeta segments. TCRdb reprocessed the immunoSEQ multiplex PCR reads via MiXCR and lists one record per CDR3 protein. The sample lists approximately 170,000 distinct CDR3 sequences; around 92% were seen once. Findings and caveats of the study: The study recognized that the number of individuals in its TCR sequencing and HLA analysis was relatively small.

In regard to this clonotype: Its antigen is not known.

Negative isolation was applied to CD8+ and CD4+ T cells, and FACS enrichment was applied to TEMRA cells. Sequences were obtained from CD4+ T cells from PBMCs. This clonotype originated in a human donor in good health.

The CDR3 region has the DNA TGCGCCAGCAGCTACGACATTTGGGGCGAAGCCTACGAGCAGTACTTC. This gives the protein CASSYDIWGEAYEQYF. The chain recombines TRBV4-1 with TRBJ2-7; TRBD1 might be the D (5 bases). The CDR3 is 16 residues long. The germline V gene has CDR1 MGHRA and CDR2 YSYEKL. The germline V and J ends were trimmed by 5 bases and 2 bases, with 19 bases remaining between them.